The 15 T cell receptor beta chains below were found in one sample sequenced in a study of CD8+ T cells in alopecia areata. In each case, RNA was isolated and then reverse transcribed into cDNA as the sequencing template. The assay was immunoSEQ multiplex PCR, and TCRdb's table has in-frame clones only and misses some. The table lists 190,000 or so clones, roughly 62% of them singletons, with roughly an eighth in the top ten. Treatment indicated: oral pan-JAK inhibitor, 5-10 mg twice daily. The starting material was CD8+ T cells sorted from blood, obtained at week 24, from a patient treated with tofacitinib. The receptors were gathered from a human donor with alopecia areata.

The chain is built from TRBV9 and TRBJ1-1; D ambiguous. Germline V CDR1 and CDR2: SGDLS, YYNGEE. The CDR3 is made up of 15 amino acids. V was trimmed by 4 bases and J by 1 base, leaving 14 bases between them. The CDR3 loop reads CASSPQPSRNTEAFF. CDR3 sequence (DNA): TGTGCCAGCAGCCCGCAACCGAGTCGGAACACTGAAGCTTTCTTT. The full variable domain, completed using reference TRBV9 and TRBJ1-1, is DSGVTQTPKHLITATGQRVTLRCSPRSGDLSVYWYQQSLDQGLQFLIQYYNGEERAKGNILERFSAQQFPDLHSELNLSSLELGDSALYFCASSPQPSRNTEAFFGQGTRLTVV.

V usage is TRBV5-1 and J usage is TRBJ2-2; D call uncertain. CDR1 is SGHRS and CDR2 is YFSETQ in the germline V gene. This CDR3 is 11 amino acids long. V was shortened by 6 bases and J by 0 bases, with 0 bases between the two germline ends. The CDR3 DNA reads TGCGCCAGCACGAACACCGGGGAGCTGTTTTTT. It is translated as CASTNTGELFF. Filled out from reference TRBV5-1 and TRBJ2-2, the complete variable domain reads KAGVTQTPRYLIKTRGQQVTLSCSPISGHRSVSWYQQTPGQGLQFLFEYFSETQRNKGNFPGRFSGRQFSNSRSEMNVSTLELGDSALYLCASTNTGELFFGEGSRLTVL.

The V gene is TRBV5-4, the J gene TRBJ2-7; 9 positions match TRBD2. The CDR3 has 15 residues. Germline V gene data show CDR1 as SGHNT and CDR2 as YYREEE (reference sequence). With V trimmed by 1 base and J by 3 bases, 5 bases remained unmatched. The CDR3 nucleotides read TGTGCCAGCAGCTTGTCTTTTAGCGGGGGCTACGAGCAGTACTTC. This codes for CASSLSFSGGYEQYF.

The chain is built from TRBV5-6 and TRBJ2-1; tentatively, D is TRBD2 (5 bases). Per germline, CDR1 SGHDT and CDR2 YYEEEE. The length of the CDR3 is 13 residues. V was trimmed by 0 bases and J by 10 bases, leaving 11 bases between them. As DNA, the CDR3 is TGTGCCAGCAGCTTGGATCTAGCAGTCGAGCAGTTCTTC. It yields the protein CASSLDLAVEQFF.

This chain joins TRBV27 and TRBJ2-7, with no clear D. Trimming cost V 2 bases and J 2 bases, with 13 bases left between them. CDR1 is MNHEY, CDR2 SMNVEV, per germline (reference sequence). The length of the CDR3 is 15 residues. The CDR3 region is CASSLAMGPAYEQYF. CDR3 in DNA: TGTGCCAGCAGTTTAGCTATGGGCCCAGCCTACGAGCAGTACTTC.

This chain uses TRBV29-1 with TRBJ1-3; D not resolved. Germline loops: CDR1 SQVTM, CDR2 ANQGSEA. V was cut by 4 bases and J by 0 bases, with 10 bases left in between. The length of the CDR3 is 14 residues. The CDR3 sequence: CSVVLTDSGNTIYF. In DNA form, the CDR3 reads TGCAGCGTTGTTCTCACAGACTCTGGAAACACCATATATTTT.

This rearrangement joins TRBV9 to TRBJ1-1; D may be TRBD1 (5 bases). This CDR3 has 17 residues. Trimming left V 0 bases short and J 1 base short, with 16 bases between. CDR1 is SGDLS, CDR2 YYNGEE, per germline. This CDR3 is CASSVGPGLQKNTEAFF. CDR3 nucleotides: TGTGCCAGCAGCGTAGGTCCGGGACTACAGAAGAACACTGAAGCTTTCTTT.

The chain links TRBV7-8 to TRBJ1-2; 7 positions agree with TRBD1. Germline V lookup: CDR1 SGHVS, CDR2 FQNEAQ. This CDR3 region has 15 residues. V shed 1 base and J 4 bases; nucleotides not matched to a gene: 6. The CDR3 loop is CASSLEDRLGYGYTF. CDR3 DNA: TGTGCCAGCAGCTTAGAGGACAGGCTGGGCTATGGCTACACCTTC.

V and J are TRBV6-5 and TRBJ2-3; TRBD1 agrees at 9 bases. With 8 bases clipped from V and 5 bases from J, the junction kept 8 bases outside the gene matches. Germline V gives CDR1 MNHEY, CDR2 SVGAGI. There are 14 residues in the CDR3. CDR3 in DNA: TGTGCCAGCCTACCGGGACAGGGAGGAGATACGCAGTATTTT. This gives the protein CASLPGQGGDTQYF.

The chain joins TRBV30 to TRBJ2-3, with D possibly matching TRBD1 (6 bases). The CDR3 totals 13 residues. V was pared by 7 bases and J by 6 bases, with 17 bases between. Germline V gene lookup returns CDR1 GTSNPN and CDR2 SVGIG (reference sequence). The CDR3 here is CAYRTVYRDTQYF. The DNA of the CDR3 is TGTGCCTATAGGACAGTGTATCGTGATACGCAGTATTTT. The variable domain in full, with the rest retrieved from reference TRBV30 and TRBJ2-3, is SQTIHQWPATLVQPVGSPLSLECTVEGTSNPNLYWYRQAAGRGLQLLFYSVGIGQISSEVPQNLSASRPQDRQFILSSKKLLLSDSGFYLCAYRTVYRDTQYFGPGTRLTVL.

The chain uses TRBV27 and TRBJ2-5; either TRBD1 or TRBD2 may supply D (5 bases each). This CDR3 is built from 14 residues. The germline CDR1 and CDR2 sequences are MNHEY and SMNVEV (reference sequence). Trimming left V 3 bases short and J 2 bases short, with 10 bases between. CDR3 coding DNA: TGTGCCAGCAGTTTCTCGGGGCAACAAGAGACCCAGTACTTC. This sequence encodes CASSFSGQQETQYF.

In this sample, this clone turned up a few times. The CDR3 DNA follows: TGTGCCAGCAACCACCTAGCGGGGGAATACAATGAGCAGTTCTTC. Protein product: CASNHLAGEYNEQFF. The chain joins TRBV14 to TRBJ2-1, with 10 bases aligning to TRBD2. Trimming cost V 7 bases and J 4 bases; bases outside gene matches: 7. Germline V gene data show CDR1 as SGHDN and CDR2 as FVKESK. The CDR3 is 15 amino acids.

This sequence joins TRBV25-1 and TRBJ2-7, with D maybe TRBD2 (6 bases). CDR3 size: 14 residues. V dropped 5 bases and J dropped 0 bases, with 11 bases sitting between them. Germline assignment: CDR1 MGHDK and CDR2 SYGVNS. The CDR3 bases are TGTGCCAGCAGTTTATCCGGGAGCTCCTACGAGCAGTACTTC. Residues: CASSLSGSSYEQYF.

The V and J genes are TRBV7-9 and TRBJ2-3; tentatively, D is TRBD2 (5 bases). V shed 5 bases and J shed 0 bases, with 12 bases lying between them. Per germline, CDR1 SEHNR and CDR2 FQNEAQ (reference sequence). The CDR3 has 15 residues. The CDR3 bases are TGTGCCAGCAGCCGGGGAGCCACTAGCACAGATACGCAGTATTTT. Its protein product is CASSRGATSTDTQYF.

The chain carries TRBV2 and TRBJ1-1; 10 bases are a match to TRBD1. This CDR3 is built from 16 residues. CDR1 and CDR2 from the germline V gene are SNHLY and FYNNEI. The V segment lost 6 bases and the J segment 0 bases; nucleotides outside the gene matches: 7. DNA of the CDR3: TGTGCCAGCAGGGTCTGGACAGGGGGAGTGAACACTGAAGCTTTCTTT. Translating it yields CASRVWTGGVNTEAFF.